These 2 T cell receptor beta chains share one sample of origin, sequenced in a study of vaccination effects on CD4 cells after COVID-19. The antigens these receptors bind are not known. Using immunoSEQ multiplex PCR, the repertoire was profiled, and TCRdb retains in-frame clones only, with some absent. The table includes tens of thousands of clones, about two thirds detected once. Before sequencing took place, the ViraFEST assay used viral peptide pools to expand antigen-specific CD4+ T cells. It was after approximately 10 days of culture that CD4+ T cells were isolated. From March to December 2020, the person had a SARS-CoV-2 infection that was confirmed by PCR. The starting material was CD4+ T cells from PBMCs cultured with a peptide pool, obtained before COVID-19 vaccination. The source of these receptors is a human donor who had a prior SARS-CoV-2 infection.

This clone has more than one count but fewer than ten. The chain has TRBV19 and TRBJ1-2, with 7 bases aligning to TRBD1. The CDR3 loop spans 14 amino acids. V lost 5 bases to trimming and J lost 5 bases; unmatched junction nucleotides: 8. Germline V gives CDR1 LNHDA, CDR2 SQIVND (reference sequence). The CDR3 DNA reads TGTGCCAGTAGTGGTAGGGGGCCGGGATATGGCTACACCTTC. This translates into CASSGRGPGYGYTF.

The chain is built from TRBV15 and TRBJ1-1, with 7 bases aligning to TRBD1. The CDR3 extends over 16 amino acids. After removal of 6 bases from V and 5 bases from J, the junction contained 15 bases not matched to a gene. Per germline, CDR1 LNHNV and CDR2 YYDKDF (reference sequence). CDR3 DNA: TGTGCCACCAGTACCCATTTAGGGGGCGGTAGTACTGAAGCTTTCTTT. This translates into CATSTHLGGGSTEAFF. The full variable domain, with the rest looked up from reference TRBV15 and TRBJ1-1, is DAMVIQNPRYQVTQFGKPVTLSCSQTLNHNVMYWYQQKSSQAPKLLFHYYDKDFNNEADTPDNFQSRRPNTSFCFLDIRSPGLGDTAMYLCATSTHLGGGSTEAFFGQGTRLTVV.